What follows are 18 T cell receptor beta chains derived from one specimen sequenced in a study of regulatory T cells in long-lasting Graves disease. Arm-PCR of CDR3 regions with iRepertoire HTBI primers generated TCR beta libraries. TCRdb called the multiplex PCR reads again in MiXCR, with one record for every CDR3 protein. The table shows 300,000 to 500,000 distinct CDR3 sequences, with less than 25% occurring only once. As to time point: persistent/refractory GD, antithyroid drugs over 5 years with positive TRAb. PBMCs were the source of the RNA used for TCR sequencing. Source: peripheral blood mononuclear cells (PBMCs), taken when the disease was refractory, from a patient treated with antithyroid drugs. The receptors derive from a female donor with Graves disease.

This clonotype came up many times. V and J are TRBV7-2 and TRBJ2-7; D remains ambiguous. Trimming took off 2 bases at V and 0 bases at J, with 11 bases between the two ends. Germline V gene sequence: CDR1 SGHTA, CDR2 FQGNSA. This CDR3 contains 15 residues. The CDR3 DNA sequence: TGTGCCAGCAGCTTAACGGCAGGCCACTCCTACGAGCAGTACTTC. Residues: CASSLTAGHSYEQYF.

This clonotype was observed a handful of times. The V call is TRBV7-2, the J call TRBJ1-1, with D perhaps TRBD1 (5 bases). The CDR3 runs 12 residues. V gave up 5 bases and J gave up 7 bases, with 11 bases separating them. Germline V CDR1 and CDR2: SGHTA, FQGNSA. The CDR3: CASSHRGVEAFF. CDR3 nucleotide sequence: TGTGCCAGCAGCCACCGGGGGGTTGAAGCTTTCTTT.

Worth noting for this clonotype: This may be a read error, as it is one base from a much larger clone. The chain links TRBV3-1 to TRBJ1-2; D unresolved. Germline-derived CDR1 and CDR2 are LGHDT and YNNKEL (reference sequence). V was pared by 4 bases and J by 1 base, with 10 bases between. The CDR3 loop spans 14 amino acids. CDR3 in amino acids: CASSPATSNYGYTF. In nucleotides, the CDR3 is TGTGCCAGCAGCCCGGCGACGAGTAACTATGGCTACACCTTC. Supplemented by reference TRBV3-1 and TRBJ1-2, the full variable domain reads DTAVSQTPKYLVTQMGNDKSIKCEQNLGHDTMYWYKQDSKKFLKIMFSYNNKELIINETVPNRFSPKSPDKAHLNLHINSLELGDSAVYFCASSPATSNYGYTFGSGTRLTVV.

The chain couples TRBV6-2 or TRBV6-3 to TRBJ2-1; possibly TRBD1 or TRBD2 for D (5 bases each). Trimming took off 6 bases at V and 4 bases at J, with 10 bases between the two ends. This CDR3 contains 13 residues. Germline V gene lookup returns CDR1 MNHEY and CDR2 SVGEGT. The DNA of the CDR3 is TGTGCCAGCAGCGGGGCAAGTTACAATGAGCAGTTCTTC. Protein sequence: CASSGASYNEQFF.

This clonotype was seen once. A much larger clone sits a single nucleotide away, making a read error possible. The chain has TRBV12-3 or TRBV12-4 and TRBJ1-1; perhaps TRBD1 as D (5 bases). The CDR3 length is 13 residues. V was clipped by 6 bases and J by 11 bases, with 19 bases between them. The CDR3 loop is CASRPTRGKSAFF. The CDR3, as DNA: TGTGCCAGCAGACCTACAAGGGGAAAGTCGGCTTTCTTT.

This clonotype showed up many times. V is TRBV12-3 or TRBV12-4 and J is TRBJ2-4; 8 bases match TRBD1. J was trimmed by 6 bases and V by 5 bases; bases with no gene match: 12. The CDR3 has 16 amino acids. The CDR3 DNA follows: TGTGCCAGCAGTCCCATATCAGGGGGCAAGGGAAACATTCAGTACTTC. Residues: CASSPISGGKGNIQYF.

This chain connects TRBV30 to TRBJ2-1; TRBD2 matches 8 bases. The junction had 8 bases not matched to a gene; V was cut back by 2 bases and J by 8 bases. CDR3 length: 14 residues. The germline V gene has CDR1 GTSNPN and CDR2 SVGIG (reference sequence). CDR3 amino acids: CAWSSSGKFDEQFF. In DNA form, the CDR3 reads TGTGCCTGGAGTAGTAGCGGGAAGTTCGATGAGCAGTTCTTC.

Only a few counts were recorded for this clonotype. The chain carries TRBV29-1 and TRBJ1-1, with 8 bases aligning to TRBD1. After removal of 0 bases from V and 5 bases from J, the junction contained 14 bases not matched to a gene. From germline, CDR1 is SQVTM and CDR2 ANQGSEA. This CDR3 has 17 amino acids. CDR3 protein: CSVEDFAGGLVGTEAFF. CDR3 sequence (DNA): TGCAGCGTTGAAGACTTCGCAGGGGGCCTAGTGGGGACTGAAGCTTTCTTT.

This clonotype was counted a few times. The chain joins TRBV30 to TRBJ1-1, with D perhaps matching TRBD1 (5 bases). The V and J ends lost 1 base and 1 base respectively, with 10 bases between them. The germline V gene has CDR1 GTSNPN and CDR2 SVGIG (reference sequence). The CDR3 spans 14 residues. The CDR3 region has the DNA TGTGCCTGGAGTGGGGGGGTAGAGAACACTGAAGCTTTCTTT. This translates into CAWSGGVENTEAFF.

In its sample, this clonotype was seen many times. V gene TRBV20-1 combines with J gene TRBJ2-7; 11 nucleotides match TRBD2. Germline V gene lookup returns CDR1 DFQATT and CDR2 SNEGSKA (reference sequence). CDR3 size: 16 residues. V gave up 1 base and J gave up 3 bases; unmatched junction bases: 8. The CDR3 region has the DNA TGCAGTGCTAGAGGGCTAGCGGGAGGAAGCCTCTACGAGCAGTACTTC. Translated, it gives CSARGLAGGSLYEQYF.

The chain recombines TRBV3-1 with TRBJ2-2; D ambiguous. The CDR3 sequence is 17 residues long. Germline V gene data show CDR1 as LGHDT and CDR2 as YNNKEL (reference sequence). V shed 3 bases and J shed 0 bases, with 14 bases lying between them. The CDR3 spells CASSQPQSDPNTGELFF. The CDR3 DNA sequence: TGTGCCAGCAGCCAGCCGCAAAGTGACCCGAACACCGGGGAGCTGTTTTTT.

This clonotype has a handful of counts. This rearrangement joins TRBV15 to TRBJ1-1; no clear D. This CDR3 is built from 14 residues. Germline-derived CDR1 and CDR2 are LNHNV and YYDKDF (reference sequence). With 0 bases removed from V and 0 bases from J, the gap between germline ends came to 5 bases. The CDR3 DNA sequence: TGTGCCACCAGCAGAGATGGGTTGAACACTGAAGCTTTCTTT. Protein: CATSRDGLNTEAFF.

This chain joins TRBV25-1 and TRBJ1-4; the match to TRBD1 covers 10 bases. The CDR3 contains 15 residues. Germline V lookup: CDR1 MGHDK, CDR2 SYGVNS. Losses at the gene ends were 4 bases for V and 7 bases for J; bases not matched to a gene: 6. CDR3 in amino acids: CASSAQGQGREKLFF. The CDR3 region has the DNA TGTGCCAGCAGTGCACAGGGACAGGGGCGTGAAAAACTGTTTTTT.

The rearrangement joins TRBV27 to TRBJ1-5, with D hard to call. Germline CDR1 MNHEY, CDR2 SMNVEV (reference sequence). Between the trimmed V and J ends, which lost 3 bases and 6 bases, there was a span of 9 bases. CDR3 size: 13 residues. DNA of the CDR3: TGTGCCAGCAGTTTTGGTCTCGGTCAGCCCCAGCATTTT. Its protein product is CASSFGLGQPQHF.

In its sample, this clonotype was seen many times. The CDR3 DNA sequence: TGTGCCAGCAGCTTTGGCAGGGGGCACGAGCAGTACTTC. Protein: CASSFGRGHEQYF. The chain couples TRBV7-8 to TRBJ2-7; 8 bases match TRBD1. The CDR3 consists of 13 residues. The ends lost 3 bases at V and 5 bases at J; junction bases unmatched: 3. Germline V gene lookup returns CDR1 SGHVS and CDR2 FQNEAQ.

As concerns this clonotype: Being one base from a much bigger clone, this may be a read error. V and J are TRBV20-1 and TRBJ2-5, with D possibly being TRBD1 (6 bases). Germline CDR1 reads DFQATT; CDR2 reads SNEGSKA (reference sequence). The CDR3 spans 13 residues. As DNA, the CDR3 is TGCGGTGCTAGAGGACAGAACCAAGAGACCCAGTACTTC. It translates to CGARGQNQETQYF.

The chain joins TRBV7-8 to TRBJ2-7, with D unresolved. The CDR3 is 16 amino acids. V lost 1 base and J lost 1, with 14 bases in between. Germline CDR1 SGHVS, CDR2 FQNEAQ. DNA for the CDR3: TGTGCCAGCAGCTTAGATGGTGAGCCAGAATCCTACGAGCAGTACTTC. Its translation is CASSLDGEPESYEQYF.

The chain employs TRBV6-1 and TRBJ1-5, with 7 nucleotides matching TRBD1. V lost 5 bases, J lost 0 bases, and 7 bases stayed unmatched. Germline assignment: CDR1 MNHNS and CDR2 SASEGT. CDR3 length equals 16 residues. In nucleotides, the CDR3 is TGTGCCAGCAGTACTACTCGACAGGGTAGCAATCAGCCCCAGCATTTT. Translation gives CASSTTRQGSNQPQHF.